This entry is about one T cell receptor beta chain. Its antigen is unknown. This record comes from a study of T cell responses to AZD1222 COVID-19 vaccine. On the study more broadly: Second-dose schedules of about 4 or about 12 weeks were combined. General observations from the study: Repertoire samples came only from after the peak T cell response.

Germline CDR1 and CDR2: MNHEY and SVGAGI. Between the trimmed V and J ends, which lost 0 bases and 7 bases, there was a span of 12 bases. CDR3 length: 15 amino acids. Clones were sequenced by immunoSEQ multiplex PCR, and TCRdb holds only the in-frame ones, with some missing. The sample records about 120,000 clones, 88% being singletons. Specimen: peripheral blood, collected on day 0 of AZD1222 vaccination. The chain joins TRBV6-5 to TRBJ1-4; D remains unclear. The clonotype was recovered from an adult in good health. CDR3 in DNA: TGTGCCAGCAGTTACTCGGGAGAAGGAAGTGAAAAACTGTTTTTT. This translates into CASSYSGEGSEKLFF.